This T cell receptor (beta chain) was sequenced during a study of human T cells and chemical hapten exposure. Study background: TCR yields differed between samples (mainly from small differences in pooled library volume).

CDR3 size: 14 residues. V shed 1 base, J shed 2 bases, and the junction held 0 bases outside the gene matches. Germline V gives CDR1 LGHDT, CDR2 YNNKEL (reference sequence). Worth noting for this clonotype: Its target is unknown.

Regarding the study as a whole: After DPC sensitization, TCRs above 1 in 1000 frequency showed no change.

It was from unfractionated whole blood that total RNA was extracted. Individual cDNA molecules in this library carried unique molecular identifiers. Authors' methods: Counting gave a median of roughly 100,000 TCRs per sample, with values ranging from 23,224 to 690,600. One entry per CDR3 protein results from TCRdb running MiXCR on the 5' RACE reads. In this record, the V and J calls reflect TCRdb's handling and not the investigators' own analysis. The data hold under 150,000 distinct CDR3 sequences, with 19% observed a single time. This TCR derives from a human donor in good health. The rearrangement joins TRBV3-1 to TRBJ1-2, with 8 nucleotides matching TRBD1. CDR3 residues: CASSQGQGNYGYTF. The CDR3, as DNA: TGTGCCAGCAGCCAAGGACAGGGGAACTATGGCTACACCTTC.